The T cell receptor (beta chain) described here comes from a study of shared clonotypes between healthy human individuals (dated by TCRdb to between 2020 and 2021). Concerning the study at large: Three men and a couple of women, aged 18 to 49 years, made up the cohort. To increase sequencing depth and limit assay-specific biases, different laboratories used diverse techniques to prepare libraries and sequence TCR repertoires. Each donor's leukapheresis produced roughly between roughly 0.9 and 8.9 billion PBMCs. For each donor, CD4 naive and CD4 memory were each run on three plates, CD8 naive on two plates, and CD8 memory on one plate. Blood TCR repertoires of five healthy adults were deeply sequenced to estimate repertoire size and the extent of clonotype sharing between individuals. Here is what the overall study found, with its caveats: Incomplete sequencing was indicated by rarefaction of sorted-subset datasets, despite the large sequencing depth. Compared with non-shared clonotypes, the clonotypes found in all four sorted-subset donors had higher generation probabilities. Across a few donors, 5% to 6% of naive CD4, approximately 4% of naive CD8, roughly 2.3% of memory CD4, and around 0.4% of memory CD8 clonotypes were shared. Pairwise subsampling led to the expectation that sequencing depth would affect the degree of clonotype sharing among donors. Estimated clonotype richness was generally larger for naive than for memory subsets. The genetic and exposure-history diversity represented was limited by the small number of donors. Sampling was limited to blood, and TCR repertoires in tissue likely differ from TCR repertoires in blood.

The trim is 1 base for V and 9 bases for J, with a gap of 11 bases between the germline ends. Per the germline V gene, SGHRS is the CDR1 and YFSETQ is the CDR2. The CDR3, cysteine through phenylalanine, is 13 amino acids long. The entry retains the CDR3 DNA only, 39 bases that are in frame from base 1. Using the deep immunoSEQ assay, multiplex PCR amplified TCR CDR3 regions from genomic DNA. Genomic DNA extracted from each cell subset was distributed evenly over all wells of several immunoSEQ 96-well plates, and each plate served as one replicate. For sorted subsets, each replicate PCR was loaded with roughly 190 ng genomic DNA, equivalent to about 33,000 T cell genomes. Purified libraries were measured with a Qubit 3.0 fluorometer, size-checked on a Bioanalyzer 2100, and measured again with the KAPA Library Quantification kit. A separate single-read 150-cycle Illumina NextSeq 550 flow cell was used to sequence each immunoSEQ 96-well plate. Regarding the original processing steps: Because only junctional sequences without quality scores were contained in the immunoSEQ output, filtering matching that applied to full-length reads could not be performed. To assign V/J genes and CDR3, sequences were annotated against IMGT germline references using PyIR, a Python wrapper for IgBLAST v1.9. Any read was removed if the V/J assignment was weak (E-value above 1e-6), the CDR3 was missing, or the read contained stop codons, out-of-frame junctions, or ambiguous translated residues. V3J clonotypes were defined by identical inferred V gene, J gene, and CDR3 amino acid sequence. Percentage overlap between repertoires was computed as shared unique clonotypes divided by the size of the smaller repertoire. RTK rarefaction, the Chao1 estimator, and Recon v2.1 estimates of unobserved clonotypes were used to assess repertoire richness. For all TCRbeta clonotypes obtained by the gDNA method from a few donors, generation probabilities were computed with OLGA. What TCRdb holds here is the immuneACCESS table cut down to in-frame rearrangements. Part of the clones is not present; checked against another copy, under half of the missing clones reflect an unresolved V gene, and the others are unexplained. The V and J calls and clone size are taken from that table; D and trimming were inferred from the DNA. The sample has approximately 1,000,000 clones on record, roughly 80% of them singletons. The top ten clonotypes cover about 0.94% of the sample.

Donors were healthy HIV-negative adults with no recently reported acute infections or vaccinations. Every donor was a Caucasian adult residing in Nashville, Tennessee, USA. CD4+ T cells were enriched by magnetic negative selection; naive cells were then positively selected on CD45RA, and the negative fraction formed the memory subset. Blood was collected by leukapheresis, and PBMCs were isolated by Ficoll-Histopaque density gradient centrifugation and then cryopreserved in liquid nitrogen vapor phase. Analytical flow cytometry was used to check the purity and quantity of every magnetically sorted T cell population. Genomic DNA was isolated from each sorted fraction and quantified by UV absorbance on a Nanodrop 2000c. With regard to this clone: Its binding antigen is unknown. No much larger clone is present one base from it, and per-base qualities are unavailable.

Specimen: memory CD4+ T cells from PBMCs. According to the study, the label for this sample's cell subset or site signals: CD45RA-negative fraction. The V gene is TRBV5-1 and the J gene is TRBJ2-4; the D gene lacks a confident call. The TCR was taken from a man aged 18 to 29 in good health. Some clones in this sample may be carry-over from other donors' samples. The nucleotide sequence reads TGCGCCAGCAGCTTGAACGCCCCGGTCATTCAGTACTTC. Translated, this gives CASSLNAPVIQYF.